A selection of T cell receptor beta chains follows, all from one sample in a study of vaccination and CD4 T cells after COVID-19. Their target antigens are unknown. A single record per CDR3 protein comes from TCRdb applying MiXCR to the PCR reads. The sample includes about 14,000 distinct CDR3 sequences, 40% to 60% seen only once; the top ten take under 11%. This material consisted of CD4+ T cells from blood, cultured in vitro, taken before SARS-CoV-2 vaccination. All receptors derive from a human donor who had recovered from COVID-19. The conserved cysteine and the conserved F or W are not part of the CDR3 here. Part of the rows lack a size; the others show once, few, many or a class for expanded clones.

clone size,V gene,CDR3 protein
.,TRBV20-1,SLKVAGGPWNEQF
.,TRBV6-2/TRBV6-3,ASSRQHNQPQH
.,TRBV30,AWSQGIGELF
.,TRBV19,ASSRRLVADTQY
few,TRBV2,ASRDRAYEQY
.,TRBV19,ASSRREGQETQY
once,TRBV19,ASIGGDNYGYT
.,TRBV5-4,ASSFATGVLETQY
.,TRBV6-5,ASSYRPGAGNTIY
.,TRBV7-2,ASSLAPLANGDTQY
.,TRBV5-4,ASSLDRVTGELF
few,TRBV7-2,ASSPTGGRAF
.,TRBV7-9,ASSFAGSDTQY
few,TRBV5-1,ASSMTRKNTEAF
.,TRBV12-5,ASGLTGLATDTQY
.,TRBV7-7,ASSLAPFSSSYDEQF
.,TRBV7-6,ASSLRTSADTQY
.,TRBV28,ASSLGTGGNTGELF
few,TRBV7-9,ASSHREGAGLQETQY
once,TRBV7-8,ASSPRGGSYEQY
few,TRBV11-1,ASSLEGAGDSPLH
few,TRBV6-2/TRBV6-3,ASSGGHYEQY
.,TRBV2,ASSLGLVLDTQY
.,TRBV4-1,ASSQAGQGGNQPQH
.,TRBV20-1,SAIGGSYNSPLH
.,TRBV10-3,AIRGQGIHDTQY
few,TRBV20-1,SASWGDYYGYT
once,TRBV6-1,ASSRTSGRAGETQY
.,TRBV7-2,ASSFYICSAQFQETQY
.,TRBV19,ASSIDPGGTTEAF
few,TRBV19,ASSMGTSTDTQY
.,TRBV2,ASSADRGYQPQH
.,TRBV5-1,ASSLAPGRSIHEQY
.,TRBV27,ASSPRPSAGGRTTDTQY
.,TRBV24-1,ATSDRTGGNNEQF
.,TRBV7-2,ASSLWSAGVNNNEQF
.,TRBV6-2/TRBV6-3,ASGWDLRAGELF
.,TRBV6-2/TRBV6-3,ASSPFSGAIYEQY
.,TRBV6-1,ASSGDSSYEQY
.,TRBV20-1,SARDLVQGETQY
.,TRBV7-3,ASGQTSTDTQY
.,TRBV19,ASSTRTGVDGTDTQY
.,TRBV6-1,ASSPGQGDYSNYGYT
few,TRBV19,ASSLGMGRYT
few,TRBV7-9,ASSLGRTSGETQY
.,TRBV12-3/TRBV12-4,ASSLGGHTEAF
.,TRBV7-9,ASSPSGAGYT
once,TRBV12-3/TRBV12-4,ASSLENLGGSPLH
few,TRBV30,AYDRGMNTEAF
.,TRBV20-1,RARVMGQETQY
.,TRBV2,ASKGRGIVQPQH
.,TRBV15,ATSNLAGLAKNIQY
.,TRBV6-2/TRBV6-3,ASSYPGLAVQETQY
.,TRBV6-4,ASIGGAQETQY
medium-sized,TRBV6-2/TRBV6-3,ASRPRQSMNTEAF
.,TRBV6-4,ASSDFYQQGSYEQY
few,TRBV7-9,ASSPGDGYGYT
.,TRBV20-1,SARDDSTYEQY
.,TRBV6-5,ASSWTSGGANTGELF
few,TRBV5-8,ASSVNRPDNSPLH